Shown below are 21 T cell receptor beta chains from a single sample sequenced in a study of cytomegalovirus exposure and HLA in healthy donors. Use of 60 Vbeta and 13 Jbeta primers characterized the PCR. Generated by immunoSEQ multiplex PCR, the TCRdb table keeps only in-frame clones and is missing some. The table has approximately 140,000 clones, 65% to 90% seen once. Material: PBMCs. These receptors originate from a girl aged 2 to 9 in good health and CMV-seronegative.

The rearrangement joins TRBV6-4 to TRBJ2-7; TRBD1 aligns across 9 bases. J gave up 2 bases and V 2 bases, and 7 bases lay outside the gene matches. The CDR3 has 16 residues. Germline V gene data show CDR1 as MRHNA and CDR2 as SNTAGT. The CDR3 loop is CASSDRGTGPTYEQYF. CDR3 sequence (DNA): TGTGCCAGCAGTGACCGAGGGACAGGGCCCACCTACGAGCAGTACTTC.

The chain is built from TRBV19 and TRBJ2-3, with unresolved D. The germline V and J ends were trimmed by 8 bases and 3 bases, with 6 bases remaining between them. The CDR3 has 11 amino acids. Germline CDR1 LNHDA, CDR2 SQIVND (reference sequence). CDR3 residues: CASAMTDTQYF. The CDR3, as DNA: TGTGCCAGTGCTATGACAGATACGCAGTATTTT.

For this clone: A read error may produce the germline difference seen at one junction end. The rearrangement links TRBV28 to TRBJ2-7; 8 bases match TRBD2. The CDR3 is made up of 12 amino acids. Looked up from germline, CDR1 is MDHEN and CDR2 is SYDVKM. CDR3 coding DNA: TGTGCCAGCAGTGCACCGGGACTAGAGACACACTTC. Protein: CASSAPGLETHF.

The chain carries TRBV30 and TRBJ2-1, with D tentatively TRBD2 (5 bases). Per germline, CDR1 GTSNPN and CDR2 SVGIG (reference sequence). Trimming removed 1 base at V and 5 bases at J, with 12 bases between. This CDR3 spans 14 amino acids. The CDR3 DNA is TGTGCCTGGAGTGAGGTGGAGGTTAACAATGAGCAGTTCTTC. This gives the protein CAWSEVEVNNEQFF.

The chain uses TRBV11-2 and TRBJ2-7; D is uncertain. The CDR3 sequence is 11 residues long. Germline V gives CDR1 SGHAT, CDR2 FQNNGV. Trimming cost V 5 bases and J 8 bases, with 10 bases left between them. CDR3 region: CASSVNDKQYF. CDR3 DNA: TGTGCCAGCAGCGTAAACGACAAGCAGTACTTC. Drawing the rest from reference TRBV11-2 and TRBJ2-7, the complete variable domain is EAGVAQSPRYKIIEKRQSVAFWCNPISGHATLYWYQQILGQGPKLLIQFQNNGVVDDSQLPKDRFSAERLKGVDSTLKIQPAKLEDSAVYLCASSVNDKQYFGPGTRLTVT.

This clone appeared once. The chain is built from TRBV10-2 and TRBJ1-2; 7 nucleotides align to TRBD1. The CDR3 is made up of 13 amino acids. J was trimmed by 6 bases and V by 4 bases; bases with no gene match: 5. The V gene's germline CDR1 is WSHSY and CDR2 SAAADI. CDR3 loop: CASSADRNNGYTF. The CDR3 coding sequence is TGCGCCAGCAGTGCGGACAGGAACAATGGCTACACCTTC.

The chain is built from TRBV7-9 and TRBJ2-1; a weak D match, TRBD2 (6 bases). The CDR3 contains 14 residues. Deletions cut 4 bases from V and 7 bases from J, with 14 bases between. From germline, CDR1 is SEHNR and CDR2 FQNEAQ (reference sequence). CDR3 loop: CASSSPGVQNEQFF. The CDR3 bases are TGTGCCAGCAGCTCCCCGGGGGTGCAGAATGAGCAGTTCTTC.

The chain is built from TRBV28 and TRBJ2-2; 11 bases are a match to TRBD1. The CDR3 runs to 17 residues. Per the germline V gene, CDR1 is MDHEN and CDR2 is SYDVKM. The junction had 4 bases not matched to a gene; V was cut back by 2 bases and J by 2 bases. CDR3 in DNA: TGTGCCAGCAGTTTAGGAGGGACAGGGGGAAACACCGGGGAGCTGTTTTTT. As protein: CASSLGGTGGNTGELFF.

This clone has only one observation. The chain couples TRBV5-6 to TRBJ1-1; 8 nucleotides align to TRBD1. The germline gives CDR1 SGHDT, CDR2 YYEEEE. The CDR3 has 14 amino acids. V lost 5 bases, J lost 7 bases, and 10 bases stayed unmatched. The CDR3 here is CASRAAGGIIEAFF. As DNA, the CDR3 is TGTGCCAGCAGGGCTGCAGGGGGCATTATTGAAGCTTTCTTT.

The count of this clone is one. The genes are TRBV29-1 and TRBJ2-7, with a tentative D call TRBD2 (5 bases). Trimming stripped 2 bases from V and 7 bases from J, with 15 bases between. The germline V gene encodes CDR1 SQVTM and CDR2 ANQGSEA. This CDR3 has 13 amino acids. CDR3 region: CSVESGNSPEQYF. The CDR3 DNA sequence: TGCAGCGTTGAATCCGGGAATTCGCCGGAGCAGTACTTC.

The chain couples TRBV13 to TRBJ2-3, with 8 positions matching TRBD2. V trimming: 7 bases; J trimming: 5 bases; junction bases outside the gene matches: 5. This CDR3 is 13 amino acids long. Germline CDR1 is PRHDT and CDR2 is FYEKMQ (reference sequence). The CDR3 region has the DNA TGTGCCAGCAACAAGCGGGAGCGAGATACGCAGTATTTT. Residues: CASNKRERDTQYF.

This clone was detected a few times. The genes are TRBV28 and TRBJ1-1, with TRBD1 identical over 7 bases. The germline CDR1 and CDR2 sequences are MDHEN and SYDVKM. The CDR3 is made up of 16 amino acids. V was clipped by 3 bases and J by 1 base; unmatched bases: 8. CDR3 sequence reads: CASSFQRQGGNTEAFF. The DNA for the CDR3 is TGTGCCAGCAGTTTCCAACGACAGGGCGGGAACACTGAAGCTTTCTTT.

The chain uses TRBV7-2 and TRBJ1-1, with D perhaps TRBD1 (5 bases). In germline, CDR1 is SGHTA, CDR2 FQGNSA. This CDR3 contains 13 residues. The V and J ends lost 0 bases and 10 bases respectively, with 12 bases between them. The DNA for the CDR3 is TGTGCCAGCAGCTTAGCCGGGGGTCATGGAGCTTTCTTT. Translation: CASSLAGGHGAFF.

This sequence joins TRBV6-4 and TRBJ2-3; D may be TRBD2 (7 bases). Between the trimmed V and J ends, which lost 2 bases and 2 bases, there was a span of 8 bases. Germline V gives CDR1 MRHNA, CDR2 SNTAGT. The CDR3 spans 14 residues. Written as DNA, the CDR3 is TGTGCCAGCAGTGACGGGGGGGCCACAGATACGCAGTATTTT. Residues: CASSDGGATDTQYF.

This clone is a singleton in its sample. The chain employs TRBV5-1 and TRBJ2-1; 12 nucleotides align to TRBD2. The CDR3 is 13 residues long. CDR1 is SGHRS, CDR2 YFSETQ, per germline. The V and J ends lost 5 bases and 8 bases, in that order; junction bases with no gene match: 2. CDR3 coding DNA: TGCGCCAGCAGACTAGCGGGAGGCGATGAGCAGTTCTTC. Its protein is CASRLAGGDEQFF.

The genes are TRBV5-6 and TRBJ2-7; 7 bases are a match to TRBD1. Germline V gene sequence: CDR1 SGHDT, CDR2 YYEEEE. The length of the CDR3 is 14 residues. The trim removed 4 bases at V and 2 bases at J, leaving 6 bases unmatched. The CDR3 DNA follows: TGTGCCAGCAGCAGGGGGCGCTTAGCCTACGAGCAGTACTTC. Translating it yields CASSRGRLAYEQYF.

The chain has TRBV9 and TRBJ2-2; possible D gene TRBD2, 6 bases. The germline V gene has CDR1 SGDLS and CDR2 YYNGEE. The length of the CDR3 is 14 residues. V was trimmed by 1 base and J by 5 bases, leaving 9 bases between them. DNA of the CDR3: TGTGCCAGCAGCGTAACAGGAGGGACCGGGGAGCTGTTTTTT. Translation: CASSVTGGTGELFF.

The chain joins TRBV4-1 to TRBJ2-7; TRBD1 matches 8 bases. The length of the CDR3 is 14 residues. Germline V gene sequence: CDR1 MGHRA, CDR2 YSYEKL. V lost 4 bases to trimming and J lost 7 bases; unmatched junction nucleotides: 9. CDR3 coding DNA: TGCGCCAGCAGCCGGGAGGACAGGGCGGTAGAGCAGTACTTC. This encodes CASSREDRAVEQYF.

The CDR3 spells CASSYSTGGPNYGYTF. In DNA form, the CDR3 reads TGTGCCAGCAGTTACTCGACAGGGGGGCCTAACTATGGCTACACCTTC. The J gene is TRBJ1-2, the V gene TRBV6-5; the match to TRBD1 covers 9 bases. CDR3 length: 16 amino acids. With V trimmed by 0 bases and J by 0 bases, 2 bases remained unmatched. The V gene's germline CDR1 is MNHEY and CDR2 SVGAGI.

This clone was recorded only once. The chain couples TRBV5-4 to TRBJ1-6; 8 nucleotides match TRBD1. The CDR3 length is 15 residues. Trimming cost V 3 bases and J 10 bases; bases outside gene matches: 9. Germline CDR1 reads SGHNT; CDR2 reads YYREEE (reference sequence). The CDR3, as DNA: TGTGCCAGCAGCTCAGGACAGGGAGTAAGATCACCCCTCCACTTT. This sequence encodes CASSSGQGVRSPLHF.

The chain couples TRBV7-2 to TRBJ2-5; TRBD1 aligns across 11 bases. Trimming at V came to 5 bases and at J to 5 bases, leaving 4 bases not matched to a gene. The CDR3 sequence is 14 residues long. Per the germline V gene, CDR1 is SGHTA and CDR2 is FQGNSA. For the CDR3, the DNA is TGTGCCAGCAGCCCAGGACAGGGGGCCGAGACCCAGTACTTC. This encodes CASSPGQGAETQYF.